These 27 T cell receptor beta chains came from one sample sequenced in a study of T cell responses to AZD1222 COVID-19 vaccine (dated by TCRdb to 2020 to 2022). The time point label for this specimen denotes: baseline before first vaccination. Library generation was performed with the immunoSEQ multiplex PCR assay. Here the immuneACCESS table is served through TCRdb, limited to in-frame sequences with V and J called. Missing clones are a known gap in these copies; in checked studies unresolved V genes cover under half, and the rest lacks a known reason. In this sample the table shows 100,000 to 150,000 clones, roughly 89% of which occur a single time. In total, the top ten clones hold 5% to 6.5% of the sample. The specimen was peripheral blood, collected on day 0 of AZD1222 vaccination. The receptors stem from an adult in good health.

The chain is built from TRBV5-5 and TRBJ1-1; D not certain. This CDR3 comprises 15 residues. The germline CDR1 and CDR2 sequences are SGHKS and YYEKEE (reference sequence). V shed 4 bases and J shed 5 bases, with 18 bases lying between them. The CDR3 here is CASSTQRVGETEAFF. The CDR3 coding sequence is TGTGCCAGCAGCACTCAAAGGGTAGGCGAAACTGAAGCTTTCTTT.

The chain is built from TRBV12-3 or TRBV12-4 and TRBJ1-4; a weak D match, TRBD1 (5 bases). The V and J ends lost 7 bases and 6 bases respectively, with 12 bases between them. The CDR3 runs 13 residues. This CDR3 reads CASMGVGDEKLFF. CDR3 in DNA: TGTGCCAGCATGGGGGTTGGCGATGAAAAACTGTTTTTT.

The CDR3 DNA sequence: TGTGCCACCTCCCTGGGCAGCACAGATACGCAGTATTTT. Encoded protein: CATSLGSTDTQYF. V is TRBV27 and J is TRBJ2-3; D call uncertain. Trimming stripped 10 bases from V and 0 bases from J, with 11 bases between. CDR1 and CDR2 from the germline V gene are MNHEY and SMNVEV (reference sequence). The CDR3 consists of 13 residues.

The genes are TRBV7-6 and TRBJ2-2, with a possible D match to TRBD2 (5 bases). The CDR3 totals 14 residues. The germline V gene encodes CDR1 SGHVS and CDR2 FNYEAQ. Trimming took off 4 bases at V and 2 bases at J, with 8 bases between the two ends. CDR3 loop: CASSSDYNTGELFF. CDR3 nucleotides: TGTGCCAGCAGCTCTGACTATAACACCGGGGAGCTGTTTTTT.

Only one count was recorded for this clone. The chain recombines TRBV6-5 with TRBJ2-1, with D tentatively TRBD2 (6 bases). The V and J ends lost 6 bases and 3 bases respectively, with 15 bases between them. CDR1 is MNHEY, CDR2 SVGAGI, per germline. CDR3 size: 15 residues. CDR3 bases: TGTGCCAGCAGAAAGATGGGACTCATCTACAATGAGCAGTTCTTC. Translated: CASRKMGLIYNEQFF.

CDR3 sequence reads: CASSLRQGSGQYF. The CDR3 DNA sequence: TGTGCCAGCAGCCTTAGACAGGGATCAGGGCAGTACTTC. The chain has TRBV9 and TRBJ2-7; 7 bases map to TRBD1. Trimming took 4 bases from V and 9 from J; bases not matched to a gene: 10. CDR1 SGDLS and CDR2 YYNGEE come from the germline V gene. The CDR3 has 13 amino acids.

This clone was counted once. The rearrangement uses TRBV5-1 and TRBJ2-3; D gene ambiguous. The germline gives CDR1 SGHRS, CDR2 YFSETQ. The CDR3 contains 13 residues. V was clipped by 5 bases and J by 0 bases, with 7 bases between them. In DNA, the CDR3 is TGCGCCAGCAGTTACGATAGCACAGATACGCAGTATTTT. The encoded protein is CASSYDSTDTQYF.

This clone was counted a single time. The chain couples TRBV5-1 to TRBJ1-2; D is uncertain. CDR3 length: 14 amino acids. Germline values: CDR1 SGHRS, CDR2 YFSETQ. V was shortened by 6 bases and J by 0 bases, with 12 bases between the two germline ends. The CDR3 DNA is TGCGCCAGCACTCAAATCGGGTCTAACTATGGCTACACCTTC. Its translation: CASTQIGSNYGYTF.

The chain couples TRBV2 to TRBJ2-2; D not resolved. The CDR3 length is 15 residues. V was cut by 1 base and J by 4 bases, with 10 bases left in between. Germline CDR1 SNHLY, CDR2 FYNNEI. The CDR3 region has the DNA TGTGCCAGCAGTGAAGAATGGGTAGGCACCGGGGAGCTGTTTTTT. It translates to CASSEEWVGTGELFF.

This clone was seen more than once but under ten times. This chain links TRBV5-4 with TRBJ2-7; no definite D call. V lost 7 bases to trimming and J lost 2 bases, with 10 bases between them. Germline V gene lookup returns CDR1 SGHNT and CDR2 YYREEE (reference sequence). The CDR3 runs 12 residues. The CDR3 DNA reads TGTGCCAGCTCCCGAGATACCTACGAGCAGTACTTC. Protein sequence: CASSRDTYEQYF.

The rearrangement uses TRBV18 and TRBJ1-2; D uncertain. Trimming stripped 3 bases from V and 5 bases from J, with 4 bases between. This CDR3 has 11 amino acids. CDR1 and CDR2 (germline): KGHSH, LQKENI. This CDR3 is CASSPDYGYTF. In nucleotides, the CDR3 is TGTGCCAGCTCACCCGATTATGGCTACACCTTC.

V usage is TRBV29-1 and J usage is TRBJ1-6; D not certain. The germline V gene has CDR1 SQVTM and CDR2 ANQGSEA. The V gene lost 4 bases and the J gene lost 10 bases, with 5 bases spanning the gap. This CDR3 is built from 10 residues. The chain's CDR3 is CSVAGSPLHF. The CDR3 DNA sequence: TGCAGCGTTGCGGGATCACCCCTCCACTTT.

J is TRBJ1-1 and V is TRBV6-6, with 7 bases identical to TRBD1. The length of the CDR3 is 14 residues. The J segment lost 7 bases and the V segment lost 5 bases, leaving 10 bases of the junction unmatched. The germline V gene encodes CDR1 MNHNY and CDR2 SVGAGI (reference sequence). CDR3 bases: TGTGCCAGCAGTCCCCCGGACAGGACACTTGAAGCTTTCTTT. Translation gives CASSPPDRTLEAFF.

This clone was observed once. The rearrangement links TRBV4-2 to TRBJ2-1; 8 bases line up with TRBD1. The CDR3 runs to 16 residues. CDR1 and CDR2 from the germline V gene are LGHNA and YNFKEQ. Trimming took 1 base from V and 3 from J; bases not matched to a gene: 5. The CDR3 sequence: CASSQARGPHYNEQFF. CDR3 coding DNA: TGTGCCAGCAGCCAAGCCAGGGGGCCCCACTACAATGAGCAGTTCTTC.

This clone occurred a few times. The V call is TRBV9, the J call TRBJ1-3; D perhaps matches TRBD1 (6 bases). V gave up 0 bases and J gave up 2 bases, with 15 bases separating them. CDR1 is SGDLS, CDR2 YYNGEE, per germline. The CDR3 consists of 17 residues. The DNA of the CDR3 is TGTGCCAGCAGCGTAGAGGGGGGTGCGGGTCCTGGAAACACCATATATTTT. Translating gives CASSVEGGAGPGNTIYF.

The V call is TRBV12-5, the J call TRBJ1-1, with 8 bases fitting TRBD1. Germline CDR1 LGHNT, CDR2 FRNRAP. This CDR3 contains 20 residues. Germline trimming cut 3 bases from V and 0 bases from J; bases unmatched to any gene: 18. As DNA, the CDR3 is TGTGCTAGTGGTTTTGGTATTCTCGCGCAGGGGGCGCGGATGAACACTGAAGCTTTCTTT. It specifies CASGFGILAQGARMNTEAFF.

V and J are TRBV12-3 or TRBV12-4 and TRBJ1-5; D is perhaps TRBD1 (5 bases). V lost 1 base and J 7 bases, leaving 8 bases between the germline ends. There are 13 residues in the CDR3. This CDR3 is CASSLVKGQPQHF. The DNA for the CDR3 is TGTGCCAGCAGTTTAGTGAAGGGGCAGCCCCAGCATTTT.

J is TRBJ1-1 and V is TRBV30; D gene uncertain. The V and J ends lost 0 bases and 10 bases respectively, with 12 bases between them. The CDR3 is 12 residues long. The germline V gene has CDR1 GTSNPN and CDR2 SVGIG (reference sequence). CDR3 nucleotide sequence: TGTGCCTGGAGTGTGACACCAACCGGAGCTTTCTTT. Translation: CAWSVTPTGAFF.

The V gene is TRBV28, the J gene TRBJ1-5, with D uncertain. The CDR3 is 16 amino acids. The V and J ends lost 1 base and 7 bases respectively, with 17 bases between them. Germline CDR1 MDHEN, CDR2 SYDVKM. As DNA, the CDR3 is TGTGCCAGCAGTTTATTGGTCGCAGTGGAGGCCCAGCCCCAGCATTTT. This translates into CASSLLVAVEAQPQHF.

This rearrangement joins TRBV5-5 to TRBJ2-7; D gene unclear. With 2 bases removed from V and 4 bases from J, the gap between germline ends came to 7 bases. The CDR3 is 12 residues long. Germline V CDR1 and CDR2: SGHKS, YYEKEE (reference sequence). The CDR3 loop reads CASSLIRYEQYF. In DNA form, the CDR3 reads TGTGCCAGCAGCTTAATACGGTACGAGCAGTACTTC.

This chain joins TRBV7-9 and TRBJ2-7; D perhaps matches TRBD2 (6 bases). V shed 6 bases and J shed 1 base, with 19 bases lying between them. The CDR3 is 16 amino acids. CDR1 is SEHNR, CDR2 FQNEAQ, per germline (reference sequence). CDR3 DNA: TGTGCCAGCAGTTTTACGACCCGGGAGAGTTCCTACGAGCAGTACTTC. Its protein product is CASSFTTRESSYEQYF.

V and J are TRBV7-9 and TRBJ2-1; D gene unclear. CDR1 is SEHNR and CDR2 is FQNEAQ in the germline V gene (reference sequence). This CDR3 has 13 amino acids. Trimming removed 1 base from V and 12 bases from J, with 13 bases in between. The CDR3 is CASSLVGGSGQFF. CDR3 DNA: TGTGCCAGCAGCTTAGTAGGCGGTTCTGGGCAGTTCTTC.

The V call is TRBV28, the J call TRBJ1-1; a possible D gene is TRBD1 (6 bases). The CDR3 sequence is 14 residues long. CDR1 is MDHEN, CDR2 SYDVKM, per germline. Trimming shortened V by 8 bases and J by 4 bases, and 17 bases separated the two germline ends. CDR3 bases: TGTGCCAGCCACCAGTGGGGGCCGGGCACTGAAGCTTTCTTT. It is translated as CASHQWGPGTEAFF.

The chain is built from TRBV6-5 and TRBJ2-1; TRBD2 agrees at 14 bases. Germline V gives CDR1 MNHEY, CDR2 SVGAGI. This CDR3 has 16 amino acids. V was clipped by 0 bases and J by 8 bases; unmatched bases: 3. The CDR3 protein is CASSYSTSGRAHEQFF. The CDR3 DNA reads TGTGCCAGCAGTTACTCGACTAGCGGGAGGGCGCATGAGCAGTTCTTC.

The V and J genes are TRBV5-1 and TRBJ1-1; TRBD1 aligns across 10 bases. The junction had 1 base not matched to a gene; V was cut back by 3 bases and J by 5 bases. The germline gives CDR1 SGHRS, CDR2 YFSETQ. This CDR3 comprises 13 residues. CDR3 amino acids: CASSSGQGTEAFF. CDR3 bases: TGCGCCAGCAGCTCGGGACAGGGGACTGAAGCTTTCTTT.

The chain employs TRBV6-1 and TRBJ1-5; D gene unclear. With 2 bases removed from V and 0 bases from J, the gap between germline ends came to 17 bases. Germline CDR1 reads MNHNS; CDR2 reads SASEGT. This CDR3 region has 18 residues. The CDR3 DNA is TGTGCCAGCAGTGAACTTCACGACTTCACAAATAGCAATCAGCCCCAGCATTTT. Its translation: CASSELHDFTNSNQPQHF.

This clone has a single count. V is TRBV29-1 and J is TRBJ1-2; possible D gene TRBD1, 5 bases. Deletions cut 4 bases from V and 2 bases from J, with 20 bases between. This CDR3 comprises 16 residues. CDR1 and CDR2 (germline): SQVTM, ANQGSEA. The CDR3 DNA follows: TGCAGCGTTGGGGTGAAGAGGGGCCAAGAAAACTATGGCTACACCTTC. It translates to CSVGVKRGQENYGYTF.